The clone carrying this T cell receptor beta chain was seen only a few times. The template was genomic DNA from peripheral blood, not RNA. Germline values: CDR1 SGHDN, CDR2 FVKESK. The V gene lost 2 bases and the J gene lost 4 bases, with 11 bases spanning the gap. This CDR3 is built from 15 residues. Rearranged V-D-J TRB sequences were amplified with a mixed TRB-A/B primer pool. MiXCR, run by TCRdb on the multiplex PCR reads, gives a single entry per CDR3 protein. There are about 6,700 distinct CDR3 sequences in the sample; about 20% occur only once, and around 9% lies in the top ten. This record belongs to a study of T cell repertoires in aging, cancer and after chemotherapy.

V is TRBV14 and J is TRBJ2-2; tentatively, D is TRBD1 (6 bases). The TCR originated in a human donor with a blood cancer. What was sequenced was blood. Written as DNA, the CDR3 is TGTGCCAGCAGCCAAAGCAGGGGCCCCACCGGGGAGCTGTTTTTT. Protein sequence: CASSQSRGPTGELFF.